Each of the 8 T cell receptor beta chains below was sequenced from the same sample in a study of cytomegalovirus exposure and HLA in healthy donors. PCR used 60 Vbeta primers and 13 Jbeta primers. Using immunoSEQ multiplex PCR, the repertoire was profiled, and TCRdb retains in-frame clones only, with some absent. In the table there are 200,000 to 250,000 clones, roughly 87% of which are singletons. Sequencing input: PBMCs. The receptors stem from a woman in her thirties or forties in good health and CMV-seropositive.

V and J are TRBV10-1 and TRBJ2-3; 8 bases map to TRBD2. The CDR3 spans 16 residues. With 6 bases clipped from V and 5 bases from J, the junction kept 13 bases outside the gene matches. Germline V gene data show CDR1 as WNHNN and CDR2 as SYGVQD (reference sequence). CDR3 coding DNA: TGCGCCAGCAGGGGGGCCGGAGCGGGGGCTATAGATACGCAGTATTTT. Encoded protein: CASRGAGAGAIDTQYF.

V is TRBV10-3 and J is TRBJ2-5; 10 bases line up with TRBD1. V gave up 6 bases and J gave up 3 bases; unmatched junction bases: 4. The V gene's germline CDR1 is ENHRY and CDR2 SYGVKD. This CDR3 has 14 residues. DNA for the CDR3: TGTGCCATCAGGGGGGACAGGGGCAAAGAGACCCAGTACTTC. Its translation: CAIRGDRGKETQYF.

This chain links TRBV19 with TRBJ2-7, with a tentative D call TRBD2 (6 bases). The germline V gene encodes CDR1 LNHDA and CDR2 SQIVND (reference sequence). V gave up 7 bases and J gave up 0 bases, with 31 bases separating them. This CDR3 has 20 residues. CDR3 sequence: CASNRGTFSGTGSSSYEQYF. CDR3 nucleotide sequence: TGTGCCAGTAATCGAGGGACTTTCTCAGGGACGGGATCTAGCTCCTACGAGCAGTACTTC. Based on the CDR3 plus reference TRBV19 and TRBJ2-7, the full variable domain is DGGITQSPKYLFRKEGQNVTLSCEQNLNHDAMYWYRQDPGQGLRLIYYSQIVNDFQKGDIAEGYSVSREKKESFPLTVTSAQKNPTAFYLCASNRGTFSGTGSSSYEQYFGPGTRLTVT.

Here the CDR3 DNA reads TGTGCCATCAGTGACCCGGGACAGGGGTTGTATGGCTACACCTTC. Its protein product is CAISDPGQGLYGYTF. The V gene is TRBV10-3, the J gene TRBJ1-2; 10 bases fit TRBD1. With V trimmed by 3 bases and J by 5 bases, 6 bases remained unmatched. The germline V gene has CDR1 ENHRY and CDR2 SYGVKD. CDR3 size: 15 residues.

This clone was detected many times. The V and J genes are TRBV4-3 and TRBJ2-1; D uncertain. The germline V gene encodes CDR1 LGHNA and CDR2 YSLEER. CDR3 length: 11 amino acids. With 1 base removed from V and 9 bases from J, the gap between germline ends came to 4 bases. In nucleotides, the CDR3 is TGCGCCAGCAGCCAAGCGGGTGAGCAGTTCTTC. Translated, it gives CASSQAGEQFF.

The chain links TRBV9 to TRBJ2-6; TRBD1 matches at 8 bases. Trimming cost V 7 bases and J 0 bases; bases outside gene matches: 6. The germline gives CDR1 SGDLS, CDR2 YYNGEE. This CDR3 has 16 residues. CDR3 region: CASARQGISGANVLTF. Written as DNA, the CDR3 is TGTGCCAGCGCTAGACAGGGGATCTCTGGGGCCAACGTCCTGACTTTC.

The rearrangement uses TRBV30 and TRBJ1-5; D is uncertain. The CDR3 extends over 14 amino acids. Germline CDR1 is GTSNPN and CDR2 is SVGIG (reference sequence). Trimming pared 2 bases from V and 4 bases from J, leaving 12 bases between. The CDR3 protein is CAWSRRVVNQPQHF. CDR3 nucleotides: TGTGCCTGGAGTAGGAGGGTAGTAAATCAGCCCCAGCATTTT. Full variable domain (outside the CDR3, taken from reference TRBV30 and TRBJ1-5): SQTIHQWPATLVQPVGSPLSLECTVEGTSNPNLYWYRQAAGRGLQLLFYSVGIGQISSEVPQNLSASRPQDRQFILSSKKLLLSDSGFYLCAWSRRVVNQPQHFGDGTRLSIL.

The chain carries TRBV5-1 and TRBJ2-3; 9 positions match TRBD2. Germline V lookup: CDR1 SGHRS, CDR2 YFSETQ. Unmatched junction bases numbered 6, after V lost 0 bases and J lost 4 bases. There are 16 residues in the CDR3. DNA for the CDR3: TGCGCCAGCAGCTTGGGTGGTAGCGGGAGCGCAGATACGCAGTATTTT. It yields the protein CASSLGGSGSADTQYF.